This T cell receptor (beta chain) was captured by sequencing in a study of blood T cell repertoires in COVID-19. Looking at the study overall: The United States, Italy and Spain were the sources of the acute and convalescent COVID-19 samples.

In the source study's methods: Amplification of reference gene primers was used by the study to estimate nucleated cell counts. Here immunoSEQ multiplex PCR was the method, and the copy in TCRdb shows in-frame clones only, minus some. V and J calls and clone size are as listed in that table; D and trimming were resolved from the DNA. Of roughly 400,000 clones listed, roughly 86% are singletons. In this sample, this clone turned up a few times. The germline V gene has CDR1 SGHAT and CDR2 FQNNGV. The CDR3 totals 16 residues. Germline trimming cut 3 bases from V and 0 bases from J; bases unmatched to any gene: 7. Across over 20 US areas, participants ranged in age from about 18 to 100 years. Two negative PCRs, clearance, or symptom resolution were required of recovered Cohort 3 donors.

This TCR came from a woman aged 25 to 39 who had recovered from COVID-19. Sequencing was carried out using PBMCs or T cells enriched from blood (not recorded which). This sequence joins TRBV11-2 and TRBJ2-7, with 8 nucleotides matching TRBD2. CDR3 bases: TGTGCCAGCAGCTTCGGGGAGCGGGAGACCTCCTACGAGCAGTACTTC. It is translated as CASSFGERETSYEQYF.